The rows below give T cell receptor beta chains drawn from one sample of a study of T cell responses to AZD1222 COVID-19 vaccine. Method: immunoSEQ multiplex PCR; TCRdb's copy keeps in-frame clones and lacks some. The sample has roughly 130,000 clones, about 91% seen once. The sequences come from peripheral blood, collected on day 0 of AZD1222 vaccination. These receptors were obtained from an adult in good health. Both conserved end residues are part of each CDR3. D genes are given only for firm matches. Clone size appears in some rows only: once, few, many, or a class for an expanded clone.

>-|TRBJ1-1|TRBD1|TRBV3-1/TRBV3-2
TGTGCCAGCAGCCAAGACAGGGGGGCTTTCTTT
CASSQDRGAFF
>-|TRBJ2-1|TRBD1|TRBV7-8
TGTGCCAGCAGCTCCCAGGGGGCTATGAATGAGCAGTTCTTC
CASSSQGAMNEQFF
>-|TRBJ2-1|TRBD1|TRBV19
TGTGCCAGTAGTCCGGGACAGGGCAATGAGCAGTTCTTC
CASSPGQGNEQFF
>-|TRBJ2-7|-|TRBV4-1
TGCGCCAGCAGCCAAGAGGGAGTTCTCGAGCAGTACTTC
CASSQEGVLEQYF
>-|TRBJ2-1|TRBD2|TRBV19
TGTGCCAGTAGGTTAGCGGGAGGACTACACACTACCTCCTACAATGAGCAGTTCTTC
CASRLAGGLHTTSYNEQFF
>-|TRBJ1-2|-|TRBV20-1
TGCAGTGCTCGATGGGGTGCCGGCTACACCTTC
CSARWGAGYTF
>-|TRBJ1-5|-|TRBV27
TGTGCCAGCAGTCCGACAGGATATCAGCCCCAGCATTTT
CASSPTGYQPQHF
>-|TRBJ1-1|-|TRBV18
TGTGCCAGCTCACCGGGGATTCGGGACACTGAAGCTTTCTTT
CASSPGIRDTEAFF
>-|TRBJ1-3|-|TRBV11-1
TGTGCCAGCAGCTTCGTAATGGGGTCTGGAAACACCATATATTTT
CASSFVMGSGNTIYF
>-|TRBJ1-1|-|TRBV5-1
TGCGCCAGCAGCTTGGATGCGTTGATTAACACTGAAGCTTTCTTT
CASSLDALINTEAFF
>once|TRBJ2-7|TRBD2|TRBV4-1
TGCGCCAGCAGCCAAGATCCCGGGAGGGACTACGAGCAGTACTTC
CASSQDPGRDYEQYF
>once|TRBJ1-4|-|TRBV10-3
TGTGCCATCAGCCCTGCAGGGGCTAATGAAAAACTGTTTTTT
CAISPAGANEKLFF
>-|TRBJ2-7|-|TRBV5-1
TGCGCCAGCAGCTTGCGAGTCAGCCCTATAGCCTCCTACGAGCAGTACTTC
CASSLRVSPIASYEQYF
>once|TRBJ2-2|TRBD2|TRBV6-5
TGTGCCAGCAGGTCAGCGGGAGTGGAGCTGTTTTTT
CASRSAGVELFF
>-|TRBJ2-1|TRBD2|TRBV2
TGTGCCAGCAGGGGACTAGCGGGCATTTATGAGCAGTTCTTC
CASRGLAGIYEQFF
>-|TRBJ1-4|-|TRBV28
TGTGCCAGCAGTTTCCAGGGGTTGAATGAAAAACTGTTTTTT
CASSFQGLNEKLFF
>-|TRBJ2-1|-|TRBV19
TGTGCCAGTAGTTCCTCGGTGGGGTACAATGAGCAGTTCTTC
CASSSSVGYNEQFF
>-|TRBJ2-7|TRBD1|TRBV2
TGTGCCAGCAGTGAGGGACAGACCCTGGACGAGCAGTACTTC
CASSEGQTLDEQYF
>-|TRBJ1-5|-|TRBV19
TGTGCCAGTAGTATGAGGGGGAATCAGCCCCAGCATTTT
CASSMRGNQPQHF
>-|TRBJ1-2|TRBD1|TRBV2
TGTGCCACCAGGACAGGCGTCTATGGCTACACCTTC
CATRTGVYGYTF
>-|TRBJ1-3|-|TRBV4-1
TGCGCCAGCAGCAAAATGGGGCAGTTAAACACCATATATTTT
CASSKMGQLNTIYF
>-|TRBJ2-3|-|TRBV29-1
TGCAGCGCCGCCCCCGGGGGCGATACGCAGTATTTT
CSAAPGGDTQYF
>-|TRBJ1-4|-|TRBV30
TGTGCCTGGAAGCGTCCAGAGGGCTCTGAAAAACTGTTTTTT
CAWKRPEGSEKLFF
>-|TRBJ1-2|TRBD1|TRBV2
TGTGCCAGCAACTTACAGGGGGAGGATGGCTACACCTTC
CASNLQGEDGYTF
>-|TRBJ2-2|-|TRBV7-9
TGTGCCAGCAGCTTAGCCAGGGCTACCGGGGAGCTGTTTTTT
CASSLARATGELFF
>-|TRBJ2-1|TRBD2|TRBV19
TGTGCCAGTAGTCGGGGGAGCGGGAAGGGGTACAATGAGCAGTTCTTC
CASSRGSGKGYNEQFF
>-|TRBJ2-7|-|TRBV7-2
TGTGCCAGCAGCTTAGGTTCTTACTCCGAGCAGTACTTC
CASSLGSYSEQYF
>-|TRBJ2-5|-|TRBV20-1
TGCAGTGGGCAGGGTAAGGAGACCCAGTACTTC
CSGQGKETQYF
>-|TRBJ2-1|TRBD1|TRBV6-5
TGTGCCAGCAATTACAGGGGCTCCTACAATGAGCAGTTCTTC
CASNYRGSYNEQFF
>-|TRBJ2-7|-|TRBV11-2
TGTGCCAGCAGCCCCCGACTAGTGACGGAGCAGTACTTC
CASSPRLVTEQYF
>few|TRBJ1-4|TRBD1|TRBV19
TGTGCCAGTAGCCTAACAGGGGCCACAACTAATGAAAAACTGTTTTTT
CASSLTGATTNEKLFF
>-|TRBJ2-1|TRBD2|TRBV30
TGTGCCTGGAGTGTCCCTCCGCCGGGACTAGCGGGAGATGAGCAGTTCTTC
CAWSVPPPGLAGDEQFF
>-|TRBJ2-7|-|TRBV10-1
TGCGCCAGCAGGAATAAGAGGAAATCCTACGAGCAGTACTTC
CASRNKRKSYEQYF
>-|TRBJ2-2|TRBD2|TRBV19
TGTGCCAGTAGTCCGGGGACTAGCGTTAATACCGGGGAGCTGTTTTTT
CASSPGTSVNTGELFF